The sequence of this TCR beta chain was determined in a study of control samples from healthy donors and cancer patients. The data were produced by immunoSEQ multiplex PCR, yet TCRdb's version contains in-frame clones alone and is incomplete. The sample has some 94,000 clones; 85% to 90% are singletons. Germline CDR1 and CDR2: LGHNA and YSLEER. The CDR3 is 17 amino acids. Trimming cost V 1 base and J 3 bases, with 16 bases left between them. The sequencing sample was made of PBMCs. This TCR derives from a woman between 45 and 65 years old with colorectal cancer. V usage is TRBV4-3 and J usage is TRBJ2-1; D is unresolved. The CDR3 DNA reads as TGCGCCAGCAGCCAAGTATCCCAAGGGATATTCTACAATGAGCAGTTCTTC. This codes for CASSQVSQGIFYNEQFF.